These 18 T cell receptor beta chains were all obtained from the same sample, sequenced in a study of blood T cell repertoires in COVID-19. The table came from immunoSEQ multiplex PCR; TCRdb's copy has only in-frame clones and leaves some out. The data contain about 280,000 clones, approximately 85% of them singletons. Input material: peripheral blood. The receptors originated from a man aged 50 or older with active or convalescent COVID-19.

This clone has just one count. This chain uses TRBV5-1 with TRBJ2-1; 8 nucleotides match TRBD1. J gave up 4 bases and V 4 bases, and 4 bases lay outside the gene matches. The CDR3 consists of 14 residues. Germline V gives CDR1 SGHRS, CDR2 YFSETQ. CDR3 sequence (DNA): TGCGCCAGCAGCGGACAGGGCTTGTACAATGAGCAGTTCTTC. It is translated as CASSGQGLYNEQFF.

The chain links TRBV3-1 (or the pseudogene TRBV3-2) to TRBJ2-7; D gene ambiguous. The CDR3 loop spans 11 amino acids. The V end lost 3 bases, the J end lost 5 bases, and 5 bases lay between the germline ends. Germline V lookup: CDR1 LGHDT, CDR2 YNNKEL (reference sequence). This CDR3 reads CASSQGHEQYF. The CDR3 DNA reads TGTGCCAGCAGCCAGGGCCACGAGCAGTACTTC.

The chain is built from TRBV29-1 and TRBJ2-1, with D possibly matching TRBD1 (5 bases). Germline lookup yields CDR1 SQVTM and CDR2 ANQGSEA. V shed 3 bases and J shed 4 bases, with 13 bases lying between them. CDR3 size: 14 residues. The CDR3 is CSVDPGRGYNEQFF. The CDR3 DNA reads TGCAGCGTTGACCCCGGAAGGGGATACAATGAGCAGTTCTTC.

The sample holds a few counts of this clone. The chain is built from TRBV4-3 and TRBJ1-3; D is uncertain. The germline CDR1 and CDR2 sequences are LGHNA and YSLEER. CDR3 length equals 13 residues. V dropped 4 bases and J dropped 3 bases, with 7 bases sitting between them. The CDR3 DNA is TGCGCCAGCAGCCCAGGTCTTGGAAACACCATATATTTT. Translating it yields CASSPGLGNTIYF.

J is TRBJ2-1 and V is TRBV11-2; 10 positions match TRBD2. The CDR3 runs 15 residues. Per germline, CDR1 SGHAT and CDR2 FQNNGV. Trimming cost V 5 bases and J 10 bases; bases outside gene matches: 11. CDR3 nucleotide sequence: TGTGCCAGCAGCCAGGGGAGCCTAGCGGGAGCCGAGCAGTTCTTC. Translating it yields CASSQGSLAGAEQFF.

This clone was seen only once. The chain has TRBV3-1 (or the pseudogene TRBV3-2) and TRBJ2-1, with 10 bases matching TRBD2. This CDR3 comprises 15 residues. The germline V gene has CDR1 LGHDT and CDR2 YNNKEL (reference sequence). The V and J ends lost 4 bases and 2 bases, in that order; junction bases with no gene match: 2. The DNA for the CDR3 is TGTGCCAGCAGCCCCCTAGCGGGAGCCTACAATGAGCAGTTCTTC. It encodes CASSPLAGAYNEQFF.

This clone was seen more than once but under ten times. The chain is built from TRBV6-6 and TRBJ1-6; 9 bases are shared with TRBD1. CDR1 and CDR2 (germline): MNHNY, SVGAGI (reference sequence). V was pared by 6 bases and J by 13 bases, with 10 bases of the junction left unmatched. The CDR3 is 14 residues long. The CDR3 region has the DNA TGTGCCAGCAGCCAAGGGACAGGGTCGTTTCCCCTCCACTTT. Its translation is CASSQGTGSFPLHF.

J is TRBJ2-3 and V is TRBV2; no clear D gene. The CDR3 consists of 11 residues. CDR1 SNHLY and CDR2 FYNNEI come from the germline V gene. V lost 5 bases and J lost 7, with 7 bases in between. CDR3 loop: CASSSVNTQYF. In nucleotides, the CDR3 is TGTGCCAGCAGTTCTGTTAATACGCAGTATTTT. The whole variable domain, remainder taken from reference TRBV2 and TRBJ2-3, is EPEVTQTPSHQVTQMGQEVILRCVPISNHLYFYWYRQILGQKVEFLVSFYNNEISEKSEIFDDQFSVERPDGSNFTLKIRSTKLEDSAMYFCASSSVNTQYFGPGTRLTVL.

By proportion, this clone is large (0.1 to 1%). The V call is TRBV28, the J call TRBJ2-7; D ambiguous. The germline gives CDR1 MDHEN, CDR2 SYDVKM. This CDR3 comprises 12 residues. With 4 bases removed from V and 4 bases from J, the gap between germline ends came to 8 bases. The CDR3 spells CASSSPGYEQYF. The DNA of the CDR3 is TGTGCCAGCAGTTCCCCCGGGTACGAGCAGTACTTC. Variable domain in full (rest from reference TRBV28 and TRBJ2-7): DVKVTQSSRYLVKRTGEKVFLECVQDMDHENMFWYRQDPGLGLRLIYFSYDVKMKEKGDIPEGYSVSREKKERFSLILESASTNQTSMYLCASSSPGYEQYFGPGTRLTVT.

The chain couples TRBV19 to TRBJ1-1; 7 bases line up with TRBD1. The germline gives CDR1 LNHDA, CDR2 SQIVND (reference sequence). Germline trimming cut 5 bases from V and 5 bases from J; bases unmatched to any gene: 14. The CDR3 sequence is 16 residues long. CDR3 loop: CASSHLSQGKRTEAFF. In DNA form, the CDR3 reads TGTGCCAGTAGTCATCTTTCACAGGGGAAGCGGACTGAAGCTTTCTTT.

The chain carries TRBV6-1 and TRBJ2-7; perhaps TRBD2 as D (5 bases). Trimming removed 7 bases from V and 0 bases from J, with 10 bases in between. Germline-derived CDR1 and CDR2 are MNHNS and SASEGT. The CDR3 covers 13 residues. This CDR3 reads CASNDRDSYEQYF. As DNA, the CDR3 is TGTGCCAGCAACGACCGGGACTCCTACGAGCAGTACTTC.

This clone appeared once. DNA for the CDR3: TGTGCCAGCAGTATGTTAGATGGAAACACCATATATTTT. Encoded protein: CASSMLDGNTIYF. The rearrangement uses TRBV12-3 or TRBV12-4 and TRBJ1-3, with D uncertain. The CDR3 covers 13 residues. Between the trimmed V and J ends, which lost 5 bases and 3 bases, there was a span of 8 bases.

J is TRBJ2-1 and V is TRBV4-3; TRBD2 matches at 9 bases. CDR1 and CDR2 (germline): LGHNA, YSLEER. V shed 0 bases, J shed 2 bases, and the junction held 8 bases outside the gene matches. CDR3 length equals 18 residues. The CDR3 spells CASSQDPPSSGTYNEQFF. The DNA for the CDR3 is TGCGCCAGCAGCCAAGATCCCCCCTCTAGCGGGACCTACAATGAGCAGTTCTTC.

This clone has only a few counts. V and J are TRBV2 and TRBJ1-5; tentative D call: TRBD1 (5 bases). CDR1 and CDR2 (germline): SNHLY, FYNNEI. The ends were cut back, 0 bases at V and 0 bases at J, with 12 bases in the middle. The CDR3 extends over 17 amino acids. CDR3 nucleotide sequence: TGTGCCAGCAGTGAAGCCGGCAGGGCTTATAGCAATCAGCCCCAGCATTTT. This translates into CASSEAGRAYSNQPQHF.

The chain employs TRBV27 and TRBJ2-1; 9 bases agree with TRBD1. Germline V gene lookup returns CDR1 MNHEY and CDR2 SMNVEV (reference sequence). The CDR3 extends over 14 amino acids. J gave up 7 bases and V 6 bases, and 7 bases lay outside the gene matches. CDR3 amino acids: CASRKEQGANEQFF. For the CDR3, the DNA is TGTGCCAGCAGGAAAGAACAGGGGGCGAATGAGCAGTTCTTC.

This chain connects TRBV7-2 to TRBJ1-2, with 7 positions matching TRBD1. The CDR3 sequence is 14 residues long. Trimming cost V 5 bases and J 1 base; bases outside gene matches: 4. The V gene's germline CDR1 is SGHTA and CDR2 FQGNSA. The CDR3 sequence is CASSRDSLNYGYTF. Written as DNA, the CDR3 is TGTGCCAGCAGCCGGGACAGTCTTAACTATGGCTACACCTTC.

The rearrangement links TRBV2 to TRBJ1-4; D might be TRBD1 (5 bases). The CDR3 is 12 amino acids. CDR1 is SNHLY, CDR2 FYNNEI, per germline. The V and J ends lost 4 bases and 8 bases respectively, with 8 bases between them. CDR3 loop: CASSGGEEKLFF. The CDR3 coding sequence is TGTGCCAGCAGTGGGGGGGAAGAAAAACTGTTTTTT.

This sequence joins TRBV28 and TRBJ1-2; 7 positions agree with TRBD1. The CDR3 is made up of 13 amino acids. V was pared by 5 bases and J by 7 bases, with 7 bases of the junction left unmatched. Germline V gene lookup returns CDR1 MDHEN and CDR2 SYDVKM. The CDR3 region is CASSLKGAGGYTF. The CDR3 nucleotides are TGTGCCAGCAGTCTAAAGGGGGCGGGTGGCTACACCTTC.